One and the same sample provided the 15 T cell receptor beta chains below, sequenced in a study of blood T cell repertoires in COVID-19. TCRdb's table, derived via immunoSEQ multiplex PCR, lists solely in-frame clones and lacks some. This repertoire shows 150,000 to 250,000 clones, about 76% found once; its top ten account for approximately 6%. Source material: peripheral blood. The receptors originated from a woman aged 40 to 50 with COVID-19, enrolled during active disease.

This clone has only a few counts. J is TRBJ1-1 and V is TRBV5-1, with 10 bases fitting TRBD1. The CDR3 sequence is 15 residues long. Looked up from germline, CDR1 is SGHRS and CDR2 is YFSETQ. V was pared by 3 bases and J by 6 bases, with 8 bases of the junction left unmatched. The CDR3 DNA follows: TGCGCCAGCAGCTGGGGGCCGGGACAGGGGTCTGAAGCTTTCTTT. This sequence encodes CASSWGPGQGSEAFF.

This clone has only a few counts. The chain uses TRBV5-1 and TRBJ2-7; perhaps TRBD2 as D (5 bases). Germline CDR1 is SGHRS and CDR2 is YFSETQ. CDR3 length: 14 amino acids. V was pared by 2 bases and J by 0 bases, with 9 bases between. CDR3 sequence: CASSFFEGSYEQYF. Written as DNA, the CDR3 is TGCGCCAGCAGCTTTTTCGAGGGCTCCTACGAGCAGTACTTC.

The genes are TRBV9 and TRBJ2-1; 9 positions agree with TRBD2. CDR3 length equals 17 residues. Losses at the gene ends were 3 bases for V and 4 bases for J; bases not matched to a gene: 11. Germline V gene lookup returns CDR1 SGDLS and CDR2 YYNGEE. CDR3 sequence reads: CASSGPQREVVYNEQFF. CDR3 nucleotide sequence: TGTGCCAGCAGCGGTCCACAGCGGGAGGTGGTGTACAATGAGCAGTTCTTC.

The J gene is TRBJ2-7, the V gene TRBV7-2, with a weak D call TRBD2 (6 bases). CDR1 and CDR2 from the germline V gene are SGHTA and FQGNSA. The CDR3 covers 15 residues. V was shortened by 5 bases and J by 0 bases, with 14 bases between the two germline ends. The DNA of the CDR3 is TGTGCCAGCAGCGTTACGACCGGGAGCTCCTACGAGCAGTACTTC. Protein: CASSVTTGSSYEQYF.

In nucleotides, the CDR3 is TGTGCCAGCAGCGCAACAGGGAGTTTTGACATTCAGTACTTC. Its protein product is CASSATGSFDIQYF. The rearrangement uses TRBV9 and TRBJ2-4; possible D gene TRBD1, 6 bases. Germline CDR1 is SGDLS and CDR2 is YYNGEE. The V and J ends lost 3 bases and 8 bases respectively, with 15 bases between them. CDR3 length: 14 amino acids.

The chain carries TRBV11-1 and TRBJ2-5; D not resolved. Germline CDR1 SGHAT, CDR2 FQDESV (reference sequence). V was cut by 5 bases and J by 2 bases, with 12 bases left in between. CDR3 size: 14 residues. CDR3 residues: CASSPNRRQETQYF. For the CDR3, the DNA is TGTGCCAGCAGCCCAAACCGGAGACAAGAGACCCAGTACTTC.

V is TRBV7-6 and J is TRBJ2-5; 9 bases agree with TRBD2. V shed 4 bases, J shed 1 base, and the junction held 10 bases outside the gene matches. The CDR3 is made up of 17 amino acids. CDR1 is SGHVS and CDR2 is FNYEAQ in the germline V gene. In nucleotides, the CDR3 is TGTGCCAGCAGCTCCGCCCCTTTTAGCGGGGGCCAAGAGACCCAGTACTTC. Its translation: CASSSAPFSGGQETQYF.

The chain carries TRBV10-1 and TRBJ1-1; 11 bases fit TRBD1. Germline loops: CDR1 WNHNN, CDR2 SYGVQD (reference sequence). V lost 3 bases to trimming and J lost 1 base; unmatched junction nucleotides: 4. This CDR3 contains 16 residues. Here the CDR3 reads CASSDWDRGKNTEAFF. The CDR3 DNA reads TGCGCCAGCAGTGACTGGGACAGGGGGAAGAACACTGAAGCTTTCTTT.

The chain employs TRBV5-8 and TRBJ1-1; tentatively, D is TRBD1 (6 bases). Germline V lookup: CDR1 SGHTS, CDR2 YDEGEE. Trimming took 3 bases from V and 10 from J, leaving 10 bases between them. This CDR3 region has 11 residues. CDR3 amino acids: CASSYRGGAFF. CDR3 sequence (DNA): TGTGCCAGCAGCTACAGAGGGGGAGCTTTCTTT.

The J gene is TRBJ2-7, the V gene TRBV30; D might be TRBD2 (5 bases). CDR1 and CDR2 from the germline V gene are GTSNPN and SVGIG (reference sequence). The CDR3 is 13 residues long. V was cut by 3 bases and J by 1 base, with 10 bases left in between. The CDR3 region has the DNA TGTGCCTGGAGGTGGACTGGATCCTACGAGCAGTACTTC. Translation: CAWRWTGSYEQYF.

This chain uses TRBV12-3 or TRBV12-4 with TRBJ2-1; TRBD1 matches at 9 bases. The V and J ends lost 7 bases and 15 bases, in that order; junction bases with no gene match: 13. CDR3 length: 13 residues. The CDR3 DNA is TGTGCCAGCACCGAGCTACGGGACAGGGCGGCGTTCTTC. Translated: CASTELRDRAAFF.

The chain couples TRBV3-1 (or the pseudogene TRBV3-2) to TRBJ2-7; 13 bases match TRBD2. The length of the CDR3 is 17 residues. V lost 4 bases and J lost 0; bases outside the gene matches: 6. CDR1 and CDR2 (germline): LGHDT, YNNKEL (reference sequence). CDR3 sequence reads: CASSPGLAGPPSYEQYF. CDR3 DNA sequence: TGTGCCAGCAGCCCGGGACTAGCGGGGCCCCCCTCCTACGAGCAGTACTTC.

This chain uses TRBV10-3 with TRBJ2-7, with D possibly matching TRBD2 (6 bases). The CDR3 sequence is 14 residues long. The germline V gene has CDR1 ENHRY and CDR2 SYGVKD. V lost 11 bases and J lost 2, with 19 bases in between. CDR3: CAVRGTMGPYEQYF. Written as DNA, the CDR3 is TGTGCCGTTCGCGGGACGATGGGACCCTACGAGCAGTACTTC.

This clone was seen just once. The V gene is TRBV6-5, the J gene TRBJ2-3; tentative D call: TRBD1 (5 bases). The CDR3 totals 12 residues. Between the trimmed V and J ends, which lost 10 bases and 8 bases, there was a span of 16 bases. Germline lookup yields CDR1 MNHEY and CDR2 SVGAGI. The DNA for the CDR3 is TGTGCCACAACCGCGGCCCAGGGTACGCAGTATTTT. Protein sequence: CATTAAQGTQYF.

The J gene is TRBJ2-4, the V gene TRBV3-1 (or the pseudogene TRBV3-2); tentative D call: TRBD2 (5 bases). Trimming stripped 5 bases from V and 5 bases from J, with 13 bases between. This CDR3 is built from 14 residues. Germline CDR1 and CDR2: LGHDT and YNNKEL (reference sequence). This CDR3 reads CASSSRGLENIQYF. Here the CDR3 DNA reads TGTGCCAGCAGCTCTAGAGGGCTAGAAAACATTCAGTACTTC.